This TCR beta chain was documented in a study of blood T cell repertoires in COVID-19. Background on the study: COVID-19 samples from acute and convalescent phases originated in the United States, Italy and Spain. Sources were T cells, B-cell-depleted T cells, or PBMCs; the material itself was cDNA or gDNA.

In the study's own analysis: From reference gene primer amplification, estimates of nucleated cell counts were derived. Sequencing was performed with immunoSEQ multiplex PCR; in TCRdb, only in-frame clones are kept and a portion is missing. From that table come the V and J calls and clone size; the DNA was used to work out D and trimming. The sample records 15,000 to 20,000 clones, roughly 90% being singletons. The CDR3 runs 17 residues. With 2 bases clipped from V and 3 bases from J, the junction kept 9 bases outside the gene matches. Germline assignment: CDR1 MNHEY and CDR2 SMNVEV (reference sequence).

This TCR derives from a human donor in a cohort sampled during active COVID-19. The V call is TRBV27, the J call TRBJ1-2, with 10 positions matching TRBD1. The specimen sequenced was peripheral blood. DNA for the CDR3: TGTGCCAGCAGTTTAGGAGGGACAGGGGCCTTTCACTATGGCTACACCTTC. Protein: CASSLGGTGAFHYGYTF.